One sample yielded the 11 T cell receptor beta chains listed below, sequenced in a study of T cells after yellow fever vaccination. A single record per CDR3 protein comes from TCRdb applying MiXCR to the 5' RACE reads. The sample holds some 500,000 distinct CDR3 sequences, roughly 13% seen once. This material consisted of PBMCs, taken on the day of the yellow fever booster vaccination. The receptors originated from a man aged 25-45 years who received the YFV17D yellow fever vaccine.

The V call is TRBV5-1, the J call TRBJ2-7; D perhaps matches TRBD2 (5 bases). V gave up 0 bases and J gave up 4 bases, with 11 bases separating them. The CDR3 spans 14 residues. Germline V gives CDR1 SGHRS, CDR2 YFSETQ. CDR3 region: CASSLEEGVYEQYF. The CDR3 nucleotides are TGCGCCAGCAGCTTGGAAGAGGGAGTGTACGAGCAGTACTTC.

The CDR3 bases are TGCAGTGCTAGGTTAGCGGGAGGCCGCCAAGAGACCCAGTACTTC. Residues: CSARLAGGRQETQYF. V is TRBV20-1 and J is TRBJ2-5, with 10 bases aligning to TRBD2. Germline V CDR1 and CDR2: DFQATT, SNEGSKA (reference sequence). V trimming: 3 bases; J trimming: 1 base; junction bases outside the gene matches: 5. The CDR3 has 15 amino acids.

This clonotype occurred a few times. The chain is built from TRBV29-1 and TRBJ1-2, with D tentatively TRBD1 (5 bases). The germline V gene has CDR1 SQVTM and CDR2 ANQGSEA. The CDR3 covers 11 residues. Trimming removed 3 bases from V and 6 bases from J, with 8 bases in between. This CDR3 is CSVEGDDGYTF. CDR3 sequence (DNA): TGCAGCGTTGAGGGGGACGATGGCTACACCTTC.

This clonotype was recorded a few times. The V gene is TRBV14, the J gene TRBJ1-2; TRBD1 aligns across 9 bases. The CDR3 contains 13 residues. Germline V CDR1 and CDR2: SGHDN, FVKESK. The V gene end was trimmed by 6 bases and the J gene end by 7 bases; junction bases not matched to a gene: 6. The CDR3 DNA sequence: TGTGCCAGCAGTCCCGGACAGGGGAGTGGCTACACCTTC. Translated: CASSPGQGSGYTF.

This clonotype came up a few times. The chain recombines TRBV6-6 with TRBJ1-6; 7 bases agree with TRBD1. With 6 bases clipped from V and 9 bases from J, the junction kept 5 bases outside the gene matches. CDR3 length equals 13 residues. In germline, CDR1 is MNHNY, CDR2 SVGAGI (reference sequence). The CDR3 DNA sequence: TGTGCCAGCAGCGACAGGGAGAGTTCACCCCTCCACTTT. Encoded protein: CASSDRESSPLHF.

This clonotype was observed a handful of times. The rearrangement links TRBV20-1 to TRBJ2-7; TRBD1 might be the D (5 bases). CDR3 length equals 12 residues. The V gene's germline CDR1 is DFQATT and CDR2 SNEGSKA (reference sequence). This chain's CDR3 is CLTGQPTYEQYF. The CDR3 coding sequence is TGCCTCACAGGTCAACCTACCTACGAGCAGTACTTC.

This clonotype came up many times. The rearrangement links TRBV12-3 or TRBV12-4 to TRBJ1-4, with 7 bases lining up with TRBD1. The ends lost 3 bases at V and 14 bases at J; junction bases unmatched: 12. The CDR3 covers 14 residues. CDR3 in DNA: TGTGCCAGCAGTTTCGGGACAGCGGACGGAACTCTGTTTTTT. Its translation: CASSFGTADGTLFF.

This chain links TRBV7-2 with TRBJ2-1; D might be TRBD2 (5 bases). CDR3 size: 15 residues. CDR1 and CDR2 (germline): SGHTA, FQGNSA. V was pared by 4 bases and J by 3 bases, with 13 bases between. The chain's CDR3 is CASSSGPSIYNEQFF. CDR3 in DNA: TGTGCCAGCAGCTCCGGACCTAGCATCTACAATGAGCAGTTCTTC.

V and J are TRBV4-3 and TRBJ2-2; TRBD2 might be the D (6 bases). Germline V CDR1 and CDR2: LGHNA, YSLEER. The CDR3 is made up of 16 amino acids. Trimming stripped 1 base from V and 2 bases from J, with 11 bases between. In DNA form, the CDR3 reads TGCGCCAGCAGCCAAGGGCTAGCGCGAAACACCGGGGAGCTGTTTTTT. This encodes CASSQGLARNTGELFF.

V usage is TRBV14 and J usage is TRBJ1-1; D not certain. Germline CDR1 and CDR2: SGHDN and FVKESK. The CDR3 runs 14 residues. V gave up 0 bases and J gave up 1 base, with 6 bases separating them. The DNA of the CDR3 is TGTGCCAGCAGCCAAGATCTAAAGAACACTGAAGCTTTCTTT. Translated: CASSQDLKNTEAFF.

The chain is built from TRBV6-1 and TRBJ2-6; no clear D gene. Germline V lookup: CDR1 MNHNS, CDR2 SASEGT. Trimming stripped 5 bases from V and 3 bases from J, with 8 bases between. This CDR3 region has 14 residues. CDR3 sequence (DNA): TGTGCCAGCAGTCGCCCCGGTGGGGCCAACGTCCTGACTTTC. Translated: CASSRPGGANVLTF.